This TCR beta chain came from a study of T cells in Graves' hyperthyroidism and ophthalmopathy. V was pared by 7 bases and J by 5 bases, with 20 bases between. The V gene's germline CDR1 is LNHDA and CDR2 SQIVND (reference sequence). This CDR3 has 15 residues. This clonotype appeared a few times. Regions amplified from RNA transcripts were the TCR beta CDR3 regions. The TCR CDR3 first-round RT-PCR relied on the HTBI primer set. TCRdb re-analysed the multiplex PCR reads in MiXCR, keeping a single row per CDR3 protein. This table has about 250,000 distinct CDR3 sequences, 20% to 25% appearing once. Sequenced material: blood. The rearrangement joins TRBV19 to TRBJ1-2; tentatively, D is TRBD1 (6 bases). The receptor was derived from a man aged 25 to 45 with Graves' ophthalmopathy. For the CDR3, the DNA is TGTGCCAGTAAGCAGGGGCGATCTTTTTGGTATGGCTACACCTTC. As protein: CASKQGRSFWYGYTF. Variable domain in full (rest from reference TRBV19 and TRBJ1-2): DGGITQSPKYLFRKEGQNVTLSCEQNLNHDAMYWYRQDPGQGLRLIYYSQIVNDFQKGDIAEGYSVSREKKESFPLTVTSAQKNPTAFYLCASKQGRSFWYGYTFGSGTRLTVV.